The next 25 T cell receptor beta chains were all read from a single sample in a study of OX40 agonist ivuxolimab in advanced cancers. Produced via immunoSEQ multiplex PCR; TCRdb's table is partial and in-frame only. The data show about 47,000 clones, approximately 83% seen once. Sequenced material: CD4+ or CD8+ T cells sorted from blood, taken in a trial of the OX40 agonist ivuxolimab. The receptors here all came from an adult with an advanced solid tumor such as melanoma, head and neck, liver or kidney cancer.

There are a few counts of this clone. This sequence joins TRBV30 and TRBJ1-3; D is unclear. Per germline, CDR1 GTSNPN and CDR2 SVGIG (reference sequence). V lost 6 bases to trimming and J lost 7 bases, with 7 bases between them. There are 10 residues in the CDR3. CDR3 nucleotide sequence: TGTGCCTGCCTGGGGAACACCATATATTTT. It is translated as CACLGNTIYF.

The chain links TRBV9 to TRBJ1-1; D might be TRBD1 (5 bases). The ends were cut back, 4 bases at V and 3 bases at J, with 10 bases in the middle. CDR3 length: 13 residues. Germline assignment: CDR1 SGDLS and CDR2 YYNGEE. This chain's CDR3 is CASSPRGDTEAFF. The CDR3 nucleotides read TGTGCCAGCAGCCCGAGGGGTGACACTGAAGCTTTCTTT.

The chain is built from TRBV4-1 and TRBJ2-3; D not certain. Germline V gene sequence: CDR1 MGHRA, CDR2 YSYEKL. V lost 2 bases, J lost 7 bases, and 10 bases lay in between. The CDR3 runs to 13 residues. The CDR3 reads CASSQTVGNTQYF. The CDR3 DNA is TGCGCCAGCAGCCAAACGGTGGGCAATACGCAGTATTTT.

This clone has a single count. The chain combines TRBV6-1 with TRBJ2-6; 9 nucleotides match TRBD1. Germline trimming cut 3 bases from V and 0 bases from J; bases unmatched to any gene: 0. The length of the CDR3 is 16 residues. Germline CDR1 is MNHNS and CDR2 is SASEGT. The CDR3 is CASSETGGSGANVLTF. CDR3 nucleotide sequence: TGTGCCAGCAGTGAGACAGGGGGCTCTGGGGCCAACGTCCTGACTTTC.

V is TRBV5-1 and J is TRBJ2-1; D is possibly TRBD1 or TRBD2 (5 bases each). Per the germline V gene, CDR1 is SGHRS and CDR2 is YFSETQ. V was clipped by 0 bases and J by 9 bases, with 16 bases between them. The CDR3 has 15 residues. The CDR3 DNA is TGCGCCAGCAGCTTGGCCGAGGCGGCTGGGGGTGAGCAGTTCTTC. Translation: CASSLAEAAGGEQFF.

V and J are TRBV6-1 and TRBJ1-3, with D possibly TRBD1 on 6 matching bases. The V gene lost 4 bases and the J gene lost 4 bases, with 11 bases spanning the gap. This CDR3 is 14 amino acids long. The germline CDR1 and CDR2 sequences are MNHNS and SASEGT. DNA for the CDR3: TGTGCCAGCAGTGTCTCAGGGGCAGGAAACACCATATATTTT. Amino acid sequence: CASSVSGAGNTIYF.

The chain combines TRBV6-1 with TRBJ2-7; 8 bases agree with TRBD1. The V and J ends lost 5 bases and 2 bases, in that order; junction bases with no gene match: 5. Germline V gene sequence: CDR1 MNHNS, CDR2 SASEGT. CDR3 length: 14 residues. The CDR3 protein is CASSRGQAPYEQYF. The CDR3 nucleotides read TGTGCCAGCAGTCGGGGACAGGCGCCCTACGAGCAGTACTTC.

The gene calls are TRBV9 and TRBJ1-4; 10 bases are shared with TRBD1. This CDR3 contains 15 residues. Germline V lookup: CDR1 SGDLS, CDR2 YYNGEE. J lost 7 bases, V lost 3 bases, and 6 bases had no gene match. CDR3 protein: CASSAPGTGVEKLFF. DNA for the CDR3: TGTGCCAGCAGCGCTCCCGGGACAGGGGTTGAAAAACTGTTTTTT.

This clone was observed a handful of times. This chain links TRBV28 with TRBJ2-7; TRBD1 might be the D (6 bases). Germline CDR1 MDHEN, CDR2 SYDVKM. This CDR3 spans 12 amino acids. The germline V and J ends were trimmed by 6 bases and 4 bases, with 10 bases remaining between them. CDR3 region: CASSEQGYEQYF. CDR3 in DNA: TGTGCCAGCAGCGAACAGGGTTACGAGCAGTACTTC. Complete variable domain (other parts from reference TRBV28 and TRBJ2-7): DVKVTQSSRYLVKRTGEKVFLECVQDMDHENMFWYRQDPGLGLRLIYFSYDVKMKEKGDIPEGYSVSREKKERFSLILESASTNQTSMYLCASSEQGYEQYFGPGTRLTVT.

The rearrangement joins TRBV7-6 to TRBJ2-1; a weak D match, TRBD2 (5 bases). This CDR3 is 15 amino acids long. Germline CDR1 reads SGHVS; CDR2 reads FNYEAQ. V lost 5 bases and J 3 bases, leaving 14 bases between the germline ends. The CDR3: CASSPAAGSYNEQFF. In DNA, the CDR3 is TGTGCCAGCAGCCCCGCGGCGGGTAGCTACAATGAGCAGTTCTTC.

The V and J genes are TRBV2 and TRBJ1-2, with unresolved D. V was pared by 5 bases and J by 6 bases, with 7 bases between. The CDR3 contains 11 residues. Germline CDR1 reads SNHLY; CDR2 reads FYNNEI. CDR3: CASSLLHGYTF. CDR3 in DNA: TGTGCCAGCAGTCTTCTCCATGGCTACACCTTC.

A word on this clone: Distinct nucleotide sequences in the sample also encode this CDR3. This chain joins TRBV11-2 and TRBJ2-7; D gene ambiguous. CDR1 is SGHAT, CDR2 FQNNGV, per germline. V was shortened by 0 bases and J by 0 bases, with 9 bases between the two germline ends. This CDR3 contains 15 residues. This CDR3 reads CASSLDSWISYEQYF. In nucleotides, the CDR3 is TGTGCCAGCAGCTTAGATTCGTGGATCTCCTACGAGCAGTACTTC.

In regard to this clone: This CDR3 is also generated by other DNA sequences in the sample. V is TRBV19 and J is TRBJ2-5; possibly TRBD1 or TRBD2 for D (5 bases each). Trimming removed 9 bases from V and 5 bases from J, with 19 bases in between. The CDR3 sequence is 14 residues long. CDR1 LNHDA and CDR2 SQIVND come from the germline V gene (reference sequence). CDR3 amino acids: CASARLRGEETQYF. Written as DNA, the CDR3 is TGTGCCAGCGCTCGACTCCGAGGGGAGGAGACCCAGTACTTC.

The chain links TRBV7-3 to TRBJ1-1, with D hard to call. CDR3 length equals 14 residues. Trimming took 10 bases from V and 4 from J, leaving 19 bases between them. The germline V gene has CDR1 SGHTA and CDR2 FQGTGA. This chain's CDR3 is CANRRWPEGTEAFF. DNA of the CDR3: TGTGCCAATAGGCGCTGGCCCGAAGGCACTGAAGCTTTCTTT.

This sequence joins TRBV6-1 and TRBJ1-4; a weak D match, TRBD1 (6 bases). There are 15 residues in the CDR3. Trimming stripped 4 bases from V and 6 bases from J, with 15 bases between. Germline CDR1 and CDR2: MNHNS and SASEGT. The chain's CDR3 is CASSAPGVADEKLFF. CDR3 sequence (DNA): TGTGCCAGCAGTGCTCCAGGGGTGGCCGATGAAAAACTGTTTTTT.

The chain has TRBV5-4 and TRBJ2-2; 8 bases align to TRBD2. Germline CDR1 is SGHNT and CDR2 is YYREEE (reference sequence). CDR3 length equals 17 residues. Trimming cost V 4 bases and J 6 bases; bases outside gene matches: 14. This CDR3 is CASSTPFGGGLAGELFF. CDR3 DNA sequence: TGTGCCAGCAGCACGCCCTTTGGCGGGGGGTTGGCCGGGGAGCTGTTTTTT.

CDR3 protein: CASRQGMDIQYF. CDR3 coding DNA: TGTGCCAGCAGACAGGGGATGGACATTCAGTACTTC. V usage is TRBV2 and J usage is TRBJ2-4, with 7 bases aligning to TRBD1. The CDR3 runs 12 residues. Trimming took 6 bases from V and 8 from J; bases not matched to a gene: 4. Germline assignment: CDR1 SNHLY and CDR2 FYNNEI.

The chain combines TRBV4-1 with TRBJ2-1; D perhaps matches TRBD2 (6 bases). Germline CDR1 MGHRA, CDR2 YSYEKL. The CDR3 length is 15 residues. V was trimmed by 0 bases and J by 10 bases, leaving 16 bases between them. This chain's CDR3 is CASSQEGGAPGEQFF. The CDR3 DNA reads TGCGCCAGCAGCCAAGAGGGCGGGGCCCCGGGGGAGCAGTTCTTC.

With regard to this clone: A junction boundary mismatches the germline segment, possibly from a read error. The chain joins TRBV7-7 to TRBJ2-5; D is perhaps TRBD2 (6 bases). CDR3 length equals 13 residues. Germline V gives CDR1 SSHAT, CDR2 FNYEAQ (reference sequence). DNA for the CDR3: TGTGCTAGCAGCCTCGGCCGGGGGGAGACCCAGTACTTC. Protein product: CASSLGRGETQYF. The whole variable domain, filled in from reference TRBV7-7 and TRBJ2-5, reads GAGVSQSPRYKVTKRGQDVTLRCDPISSHATLYWYQQALGQGPEFLTYFNYEAQPDKSGLPSDRFSAERPEGSISTLTIQRTEQRDSAMYRCASSLGRGETQYFGPGTRLLVL.

The rearrangement joins TRBV11-1 to TRBJ2-5; TRBD1 matches at 7 bases. The CDR3 consists of 14 residues. J was trimmed by 7 bases and V by 4 bases; bases with no gene match: 9. Germline V gene lookup returns CDR1 SGHAT and CDR2 FQDESV (reference sequence). The CDR3, as DNA: TGTGCCAGCAGCTCGCATCCCAGGGGGTTGACCCAGTACTTC. Its translation: CASSSHPRGLTQYF.

The rearrangement joins TRBV5-1 to TRBJ2-7; a possible D gene is TRBD1 (6 bases). The V end lost 4 bases, the J end lost 3 bases, and 8 bases lay between the germline ends. CDR1 SGHRS and CDR2 YFSETQ come from the germline V gene. CDR3 length: 12 amino acids. The CDR3 nucleotides are TGCGCCAGCAGCCAACAGGGCTACGAGCAGTACTTC. Its translation is CASSQQGYEQYF.

The rearrangement joins TRBV28 to TRBJ1-1, with a possible D match to TRBD1 (6 bases). CDR1 and CDR2 (germline): MDHEN, SYDVKM. The germline V and J ends were trimmed by 7 bases and 3 bases, with 27 bases remaining between them. The CDR3 consists of 18 residues. CDR3 sequence reads: CASTGGSARGRKDTEAFF. The CDR3 coding sequence is TGTGCCAGCACGGGAGGGTCCGCGCGGGGGCGTAAGGACACTGAAGCTTTCTTT.

This chain uses TRBV6-1 with TRBJ2-3; D gene unclear. V was trimmed by 6 bases and J by 0 bases, leaving 10 bases between them. Germline CDR1 is MNHNS and CDR2 is SASEGT. This CDR3 contains 14 residues. CDR3 DNA sequence: TGTGCCAGCAGCAGAAAGTACAGCACAGATACGCAGTATTTT. It specifies CASSRKYSTDTQYF.

The rearrangement joins TRBV30 to TRBJ2-2; D may be TRBD1 (6 bases). Trimming pared 5 bases from V and 2 bases from J, leaving 12 bases between. The CDR3 totals 14 residues. Germline V gives CDR1 GTSNPN, CDR2 SVGIG (reference sequence). The CDR3 DNA reads as TGTGCCTGGGGAACAGGGTTTAACACCGGGGAGCTGTTTTTT. Its translation: CAWGTGFNTGELFF.

CDR3 nucleotides: TGTGCCATCAGTGATTTGGGGGGCGGGGAGACCCAGTACTTC. It is translated as CAISDLGGGETQYF. The chain combines TRBV10-3 with TRBJ2-5; D possibly uses TRBD1 or TRBD2 (6 bases each). The germline V gene encodes CDR1 ENHRY and CDR2 SYGVKD. The V gene lost 3 bases and the J gene lost 5 bases, with 13 bases spanning the gap. This CDR3 is 14 amino acids long.